The clone carrying this TCR beta chain was detected a few times. The data originate from a study of T cell repertoires in cytomegalovirus infection. MiXCR, applied by TCRdb to the reads, yields one record per CDR3 protein. The table records about 300,000 distinct CDR3 sequences, 25% of them present only once. V gave up 6 bases and J gave up 1 base; unmatched junction bases: 4. This CDR3 has 15 amino acids. Germline assignment: CDR1 ENHRY and CDR2 SYGVKD. The J gene is TRBJ1-5, the V gene TRBV10-3; 9 bases match TRBD1. This sequence originates from a human donor in good health (CMV status not recorded). Some clones in this sample may be carry-over from other donors' samples. Sequenced input: PBMCs. In DNA form, the CDR3 reads TGTGCCATCAGCGGGACAGGGTTAAGCAATCAGCCCCAGCATTTT. The encoded protein is CAISGTGLSNQPQHF.